The 28 T cell receptor beta chains in this list originate from one sample, sequenced in a study of T cell responses to AZD1222 COVID-19 vaccine. The table came from immunoSEQ multiplex PCR; TCRdb's copy has only in-frame clones and leaves some out. The table records 98,000 or so clones, roughly 93% of them present only once. The sample in question was peripheral blood, obtained on day 0 of AZD1222 vaccination. These TCRs come from an adult in good health.

V usage is TRBV28 and J usage is TRBJ2-7, with 7 nucleotides matching TRBD1. This CDR3 contains 15 residues. V trimming: 5 bases; J trimming: 3 bases; junction bases outside the gene matches: 10. CDR1 is MDHEN, CDR2 SYDVKM, per germline. CDR3 nucleotides: TGTGCCAGCAGTCCGCCTTGGACAGGCAACTACGAGCAGTACTTC. Its translation: CASSPPWTGNYEQYF.

The CDR3: CASSLGYPGANVLTF. The DNA for the CDR3 is TGTGCCAGCAGCTTAGGGTACCCTGGGGCCAACGTCCTGACTTTC. The chain recombines TRBV7-3 with TRBJ2-6, with D unresolved. Trimming removed 2 bases from V and 2 bases from J, with 7 bases in between. The CDR3 spans 15 residues. Per the germline V gene, CDR1 is SGHTA and CDR2 is FQGTGA.

The chain links TRBV19 to TRBJ2-1; tentative D call: TRBD2 (6 bases). The V gene lost 6 bases and the J gene lost 4 bases, with 13 bases spanning the gap. The CDR3 has 14 residues. Germline V gene sequence: CDR1 LNHDA, CDR2 SQIVND (reference sequence). CDR3 sequence reads: CASSWGGRYNEQFF. The CDR3 DNA is TGTGCCAGTAGCTGGGGTGGGAGGTACAATGAGCAGTTCTTC.

This clone was found once. The chain couples TRBV5-5 to TRBJ1-1; D ambiguous. With 4 bases removed from V and 0 bases from J, the gap between germline ends came to 28 bases. The CDR3 is made up of 20 amino acids. Germline-derived CDR1 and CDR2 are SGHKS and YYEKEE (reference sequence). CDR3 sequence reads: CASSPREGRAPPPMNTEAFF. The DNA of the CDR3 is TGTGCCAGCAGCCCAAGAGAAGGGAGGGCCCCTCCCCCCATGAACACTGAAGCTTTCTTT.

The chain employs TRBV7-9 and TRBJ2-3; 7 positions match TRBD1. The CDR3 runs 17 residues. V was clipped by 6 bases and J by 3 bases; unmatched bases: 15. CDR1 SEHNR and CDR2 FQNEAQ come from the germline V gene (reference sequence). CDR3 sequence (DNA): TGTGCCAGCAGACGAACCCTTTCGGGACAGCAGACAGATACGCAGTATTTT. The encoded protein is CASRRTLSGQQTDTQYF.

CDR3 nucleotide sequence: TGTGCCAGTAGTCCCGGACACATAAAAGGCCTCTATGGCTACACCTTC. Its protein product is CASSPGHIKGLYGYTF. J is TRBJ1-2 and V is TRBV19; maybe TRBD1 (5 bases). The CDR3 covers 16 residues. Germline CDR1 and CDR2: LNHDA and SQIVND (reference sequence). Trimming removed 5 bases from V and 4 bases from J, with 20 bases in between. The complete variable domain, with remaining parts taken from reference TRBV19 and TRBJ1-2, reads DGGITQSPKYLFRKEGQNVTLSCEQNLNHDAMYWYRQDPGQGLRLIYYSQIVNDFQKGDIAEGYSVSREKKESFPLTVTSAQKNPTAFYLCASSPGHIKGLYGYTFGSGTRLTVV.

This clone was observed a single time. The J gene is TRBJ2-1, the V gene TRBV9, with D unresolved. From germline, CDR1 is SGDLS and CDR2 YYNGEE. V was cut by 3 bases and J by 8 bases, with 6 bases left in between. The length of the CDR3 is 11 residues. The CDR3 protein is CASSGFDEQFF. The CDR3 region has the DNA TGTGCCAGCAGCGGGTTCGATGAGCAGTTCTTC.

V is TRBV7-2 and J is TRBJ2-3; TRBD1 or TRBD2 may be the D gene (5 bases each). V was shortened by 5 bases and J by 1 base, with 10 bases between the two germline ends. Looked up from germline, CDR1 is SGHTA and CDR2 is FQGNSA. The CDR3 is 14 residues long. The CDR3 region is CASSMGRRTDTQYF. In DNA form, the CDR3 reads TGTGCCAGCAGCATGGGACGACGCACAGATACGCAGTATTTT.

This clone has just one count. This chain joins TRBV6-5 and TRBJ2-7, with 14 nucleotides matching TRBD2. The CDR3 runs 14 residues. Germline-derived CDR1 and CDR2 are MNHEY and SVGAGI. After removal of 6 bases from V and 12 bases from J, the junction contained 10 bases not matched to a gene. As DNA, the CDR3 is TGTGCCAGCAGCCCCGGGACTAGCGGGAGAAGTTTGTACTTC. It translates to CASSPGTSGRSLYF.

This chain uses TRBV7-9 with TRBJ2-5; D perhaps matches TRBD1 (6 bases). This CDR3 contains 16 residues. Trimming left V 5 bases short and J 3 bases short, with 19 bases between. Per germline, CDR1 SEHNR and CDR2 FQNEAQ (reference sequence). The CDR3 nucleotides read TGTGCCAGCAGCGCTCACATGATCAAGGGGGAAGAGACCCAGTACTTC. Translating it yields CASSAHMIKGEETQYF.

The rearrangement joins TRBV3-1 (or the pseudogene TRBV3-2) to TRBJ1-4, with D possibly matching TRBD1 (5 bases). Per the germline V gene, CDR1 is LGHDT and CDR2 is YNNKEL (reference sequence). There are 15 residues in the CDR3. Trimming pared 4 bases from V and 1 base from J, leaving 10 bases between. In DNA, the CDR3 is TGTGCCAGCAGCCGAACCGGGGGAACTAATGAAAAACTGTTTTTT. Translating gives CASSRTGGTNEKLFF.

The chain employs TRBV7-9 and TRBJ1-2, with D hard to call. The V end was cut by 1 base, the J end by 4 bases, with 10 bases between. Germline CDR1 SEHNR, CDR2 FQNEAQ (reference sequence). The CDR3 length is 14 residues. CDR3 region: CASSLGSLSYGYTF. The CDR3 region has the DNA TGTGCCAGCAGCTTAGGGTCCCTCTCCTATGGCTACACCTTC. Full variable domain (missing parts from reference TRBV7-9 and TRBJ1-2): DTGVSQNPRHKITKRGQNVTFRCDPISEHNRLYWYRQTLGQGPEFLTYFQNEAQLEKSRLLSDRFSAERPKGSFSTLEIQRTEQGDSAMYLCASSLGSLSYGYTFGSGTRLTVV.

V gene TRBV2 combines with J gene TRBJ2-7; TRBD1 agrees at 7 bases. With 6 bases clipped from V and 7 bases from J, the junction kept 3 bases outside the gene matches. Germline-derived CDR1 and CDR2 are SNHLY and FYNNEI. This CDR3 spans 11 amino acids. The CDR3 bases are TGTGCCAGCAGGGGGGACAGTGAGCAGTACTTC. Its translation: CASRGDSEQYF.

This chain links TRBV6-4 with TRBJ2-3; D assignment may be TRBD1 or TRBD2 (5 bases each). CDR1 and CDR2 (germline): MRHNA, SNTAGT. This CDR3 is 14 amino acids long. V lost 2 bases to trimming and J lost 5 bases, with 11 bases between them. The CDR3 loop is CASSDRLGGDTQYF. DNA for the CDR3: TGTGCCAGCAGTGACCGACTTGGGGGAGATACGCAGTATTTT.

This chain joins TRBV7-3 and TRBJ1-5; D not resolved. This CDR3 comprises 17 residues. Looked up from germline, CDR1 is SGHTA and CDR2 is FQGTGA. V was trimmed by 1 base and J by 3 bases, leaving 16 bases between them. CDR3 sequence: CASSLRPPVEDNQPQHF. The CDR3, as DNA: TGTGCCAGCAGCTTAAGACCCCCGGTGGAGGACAATCAGCCCCAGCATTTT.

The chain's CDR3 is CASSSLLGESETQYF. DNA of the CDR3: TGTGCCAGCAGCTCCTTGCTGGGAGAATCAGAGACCCAGTACTTC. V and J are TRBV7-2 and TRBJ2-5; possibly TRBD2 for D (5 bases). Trimming stripped 4 bases from V and 4 bases from J, with 16 bases between. This CDR3 region has 15 residues. Germline V gives CDR1 SGHTA, CDR2 FQGNSA. Based on the CDR3 plus reference TRBV7-2 and TRBJ2-5, the full variable domain is GAGVSQSPSNKVTEKGKDVELRCDPISGHTALYWYRQSLGQGLEFLIYFQGNSAPDKSGLPSDRFSAERTGGSVSTLTIQRTQQEDSAVYLCASSSLLGESETQYFGPGTRLLVL.

The chain carries TRBV7-2 and TRBJ1-5; D gene uncertain. V lost 4 bases and J lost 0, with 10 bases in between. The CDR3 is 15 residues long. Germline V gene data show CDR1 as SGHTA and CDR2 as FQGNSA. The CDR3 is CASSSEFYSNQPQHF. CDR3 coding DNA: TGTGCCAGCAGCTCCGAGTTCTATAGCAATCAGCCCCAGCATTTT.

The rearrangement links TRBV5-6 to TRBJ2-7; D is perhaps TRBD2 (5 bases). CDR3 size: 15 residues. Germline V CDR1 and CDR2: SGHDT, YYEEEE. The germline V and J ends were trimmed by 0 bases and 0 bases, with 10 bases remaining between them. CDR3 amino acids: CASSLGRRVSYEQYF. CDR3 sequence (DNA): TGTGCCAGCAGCTTGGGAAGGCGGGTCTCCTACGAGCAGTACTTC.

In DNA form, the CDR3 reads TGTGCCTGGGGAGGTAGCCGGAGGGACTTGAACAATGAGCAGTTCTTC. It yields the protein CAWGGSRRDLNNEQFF. The gene calls are TRBV30 and TRBJ2-1, with D perhaps matching TRBD2 (6 bases). Germline lookup yields CDR1 GTSNPN and CDR2 SVGIG (reference sequence). The CDR3 consists of 16 residues. V was shortened by 5 bases and J by 5 bases, with 22 bases between the two germline ends.

V gene TRBV5-5 combines with J gene TRBJ1-5; no clear D gene. The CDR3 extends over 13 amino acids. Germline V lookup: CDR1 SGHKS, CDR2 YYEKEE (reference sequence). Trimming shortened V by 3 bases and J by 5 bases, and 9 bases separated the two germline ends. The CDR3 DNA reads as TGTGCCAGCAGCTCGGAAGAGCATCAGCCCCAGCATTTT. Protein: CASSSEEHQPQHF.

The rearrangement uses TRBV7-3 and TRBJ1-1; D not resolved. V lost 2 bases, J lost 1 base, and 5 bases lay in between. CDR1 and CDR2 from the germline V gene are SGHTA and FQGTGA. The CDR3 has 13 residues. This CDR3 is CASSLYENTEAFF. DNA of the CDR3: TGTGCCAGCAGCTTATATGAGAACACTGAAGCTTTCTTT.

This clone occurred a few times. The V and J genes are TRBV27 and TRBJ1-5, with TRBD1 identical over 8 bases. Losses at the gene ends were 4 bases for V and 3 bases for J; bases not matched to a gene: 11. Germline CDR1 is MNHEY and CDR2 is SMNVEV (reference sequence). This CDR3 region has 17 residues. CDR3 in DNA: TGTGCCAGCAGTTCAAGGACAGGGTCGAGCGTCAATCAGCCCCAGCATTTT. Amino acid sequence: CASSSRTGSSVNQPQHF.

The chain is built from TRBV6-5 and TRBJ1-2, with 7 bases aligning to TRBD1. V was pared by 8 bases and J by 5 bases, with 5 bases of the junction left unmatched. The CDR3 loop spans 12 amino acids. Germline V gene lookup returns CDR1 MNHEY and CDR2 SVGAGI. The CDR3: CASRPTGYGYTF. The CDR3 DNA sequence: TGTGCCAGCCGTCCGACAGGGTATGGCTACACCTTC.

The V gene is TRBV5-4, the J gene TRBJ2-1, with D hard to call. This CDR3 comprises 12 residues. Germline loops: CDR1 SGHNT, CDR2 YYREEE (reference sequence). Trimming shortened V by 0 bases and J by 6 bases, and 4 bases separated the two germline ends. For the CDR3, the DNA is TGTGCCAGCAGCTTGGATTTCAATGAGCAGTTCTTC. Translated, it gives CASSLDFNEQFF.

As DNA, the CDR3 is TGCGCCAGCAGCCAAGAAGGGATCACGCTGAACACTGAAGCTTTCTTT. Translation: CASSQEGITLNTEAFF. The V call is TRBV4-1, the J call TRBJ1-1; D gene uncertain. Germline lookup yields CDR1 MGHRA and CDR2 YSYEKL. The CDR3 contains 16 residues. The V end lost 0 bases, the J end lost 0 bases, and 11 bases lay between the germline ends.

The V call is TRBV28, the J call TRBJ1-6; no reliable D call. Germline values: CDR1 MDHEN, CDR2 SYDVKM. Trimming removed 3 bases at V and 7 bases at J, with 4 bases between. This CDR3 region has 12 residues. The CDR3 reads CASSFGNSPLHF. The CDR3 bases are TGTGCCAGCAGTTTTGGAAATTCACCCCTCCACTTT.

This rearrangement joins TRBV7-3 to TRBJ2-7; 7 nucleotides match TRBD1. The J segment lost 2 bases and the V segment lost 3 bases, leaving 7 bases of the junction unmatched. The CDR3 loop spans 15 amino acids. Germline V gene data show CDR1 as SGHTA and CDR2 as FQGTGA. CDR3 protein: CASSFLWTGAYEQYF. CDR3 DNA: TGTGCCAGCAGCTTCCTGTGGACAGGAGCCTACGAGCAGTACTTC.

This chain connects TRBV7-8 to TRBJ1-6; 9 bases align to TRBD1. CDR1 SGHVS and CDR2 FQNEAQ come from the germline V gene. This CDR3 has 16 amino acids. Trimming cost V 2 bases and J 7 bases; bases outside gene matches: 6. This CDR3 reads CASSLRDRADNSPLHF. Here the CDR3 DNA reads TGTGCCAGCAGCTTAAGGGACAGGGCGGACAATTCACCCCTCCACTTT.